One and the same sample provided the 12 T cell receptor beta chains below, sequenced in a study of blood T cell repertoires in COVID-19. This table comes from immunoSEQ multiplex PCR, and its TCRdb copy is limited to in-frame clones, with some not included. Of hundreds of thousands of clones in the sample, 75% to 90% were seen once. The sample was peripheral blood. The receptors stem from a woman in her 30s with active or convalescent COVID-19.

This chain uses TRBV11-2 with TRBJ1-3, with D tentatively TRBD1 (5 bases). CDR1 is SGHAT and CDR2 is FQNNGV in the germline V gene. V was trimmed by 4 bases and J by 4 bases, leaving 14 bases between them. This CDR3 region has 15 residues. The CDR3 reads CASSSPRAHGNTIYF. CDR3 nucleotides: TGTGCCAGCAGCTCACCCAGGGCCCACGGAAACACCATATATTTT.

The V and J genes are TRBV6-6 and TRBJ1-1, with a tentative D call TRBD1 (6 bases). Trimming removed 4 bases from V and 0 bases from J, with 9 bases in between. The CDR3 is 14 residues long. CDR1 MNHNY and CDR2 SVGAGI come from the germline V gene (reference sequence). CDR3 coding DNA: TGTGCCAGCAGTTCAACAGGGCTGAACACTGAAGCTTTCTTT. Translated, it gives CASSSTGLNTEAFF.

The CDR3 DNA is TGTGCCAGCAGTTCAGACAGTAGCGGTCACTCCTACGAGCAGTACTTC. This encodes CASSSDSSGHSYEQYF. The chain employs TRBV27 and TRBJ2-7; D might be TRBD2 (6 bases). CDR1 is MNHEY and CDR2 is SMNVEV in the germline V gene (reference sequence). The CDR3 runs 16 residues. V lost 4 bases to trimming and J lost 0 bases, with 16 bases between them.

This clone has only a few counts. The chain links TRBV5-4 to TRBJ2-5; 8 bases line up with TRBD1. The CDR3 has 15 residues. Germline V lookup: CDR1 SGHNT, CDR2 YYREEE (reference sequence). The J segment lost 5 bases and the V segment lost 4 bases, leaving 10 bases of the junction unmatched. The CDR3 protein is CASSKSTGGGETQYF. The DNA for the CDR3 is TGTGCCAGCAGCAAATCCACAGGGGGTGGTGAGACCCAGTACTTC.

The chain couples TRBV4-2 to TRBJ2-1, with a weak D call TRBD2 (6 bases). Germline CDR1 reads LGHNA; CDR2 reads YNFKEQ. Between the trimmed V and J ends, which lost 1 base and 5 bases, there was a span of 12 bases. This CDR3 comprises 15 residues. CDR3 loop: CASSQVNRTNNEQFF. The CDR3 DNA reads as TGTGCCAGCAGCCAAGTAAATAGGACTAACAATGAGCAGTTCTTC.

This clone showed up just once. V usage is TRBV5-1 and J usage is TRBJ1-1, with TRBD1 matching over 8 bases. With 6 bases clipped from V and 3 bases from J, the junction kept 7 bases outside the gene matches. Germline V gene data show CDR1 as SGHRS and CDR2 as YFSETQ. The length of the CDR3 is 14 residues. CDR3 nucleotides: TGCGCCAGCACTTCAGGGGGCGCGCACACTGAAGCTTTCTTT. Translating it yields CASTSGGAHTEAFF.

CDR3 protein: CASSQSPREDTEAFF. In DNA, the CDR3 is TGCGCCAGCAGCCAATCACCCAGGGAGGACACTGAAGCTTTCTTT. V is TRBV4-1 and J is TRBJ1-1; D perhaps matches TRBD1 (5 bases). This CDR3 spans 15 amino acids. Trimming took off 2 bases at V and 3 bases at J, with 13 bases between the two ends. CDR1 MGHRA and CDR2 YSYEKL come from the germline V gene.

V is TRBV27 and J is TRBJ1-4; D is unresolved. Germline V CDR1 and CDR2: MNHEY, SMNVEV (reference sequence). Trimming took 7 bases from V and 1 from J, leaving 13 bases between them. This CDR3 comprises 15 residues. Here the CDR3 DNA reads TGTGCCAGCAAGGATCCAGGTTTAACTAATGAAAAACTGTTTTTT. Its translation is CASKDPGLTNEKLFF.

The chain carries TRBV18 and TRBJ2-1; weak D call: TRBD2 (5 bases). The CDR3 is 15 residues long. Between the trimmed V and J ends, which lost 3 bases and 5 bases, there was a span of 14 bases. Germline V gene data show CDR1 as KGHSH and CDR2 as LQKENI. Here the CDR3 DNA reads TGTGCCAGCTCACCGGGAGAGACGGGCGACAATGAGCAGTTCTTC. It codes for CASSPGETGDNEQFF.

V is TRBV19 and J is TRBJ1-2, with 9 bases identical to TRBD1. The CDR3 is 15 amino acids. With 4 bases clipped from V and 6 bases from J, the junction kept 9 bases outside the gene matches. Looked up from germline, CDR1 is LNHDA and CDR2 is SQIVND (reference sequence). CDR3 region: CASSTVGQGIDGYTF. In DNA, the CDR3 is TGTGCCAGTAGTACAGTAGGACAGGGGATCGATGGCTACACCTTC.

The genes are TRBV4-1 and TRBJ2-2, with 12 bases matching TRBD2. V was pared by 1 base and J by 5 bases, with 14 bases of the junction left unmatched. The CDR3 runs 20 residues. The germline V gene encodes CDR1 MGHRA and CDR2 YSYEKL. Here the CDR3 reads CASSQASPTSGRYWTGELFF. DNA for the CDR3: TGCGCCAGCAGCCAAGCCTCCCCCACTAGCGGGAGGTATTGGACCGGGGAGCTGTTTTTT.

The CDR3 is CASSPTGNSPLHF. For the CDR3, the DNA is TGTGCCAGCAGCCCGACTGGAAATTCACCCCTCCACTTT. The gene calls are TRBV6-5 and TRBJ1-6; D unresolved. The germline V and J ends were trimmed by 6 bases and 7 bases, with 10 bases remaining between them. The CDR3 is 13 amino acids. CDR1 MNHEY and CDR2 SVGAGI come from the germline V gene.